The 29 T cell receptor beta chains below come from one sample, sequenced in a study of blood T cells in healthy people across ages. Using a J-beta primer mix together with a sample-barcoded 5' primer, a second PCR was run for roughly 7 to 12 cycles. TCRdb passed the 5' RACE reads through MiXCR, listing each CDR3 protein once. The data show nearly 1 million distinct CDR3 sequences, approximately 50% seen once. The sequenced sample was blood. The receptors here all came from a woman between 55 and 75 years old in good health.

The chain combines TRBV7-9 with TRBJ1-2; 9 bases agree with TRBD1. The CDR3 consists of 15 residues. CDR1 is SEHNR, CDR2 FQNEAQ, per germline (reference sequence). After removal of 10 bases from V and 1 base from J, the junction contained 10 bases not matched to a gene. CDR3 protein: CATAGQGFNNYGYTF. In nucleotides, the CDR3 is TGTGCCACGGCGGGACAGGGCTTTAATAACTATGGCTACACCTTC. Combining the CDR3 with reference TRBV7-9 and TRBJ1-2 gives the whole variable domain DTGVSQNPRHKITKRGQNVTFRCDPISEHNRLYWYRQTLGQGPEFLTYFQNEAQLEKSRLLSDRFSAERPKGSFSTLEIQRTEQGDSAMYLCATAGQGFNNYGYTFGSGTRLTVV.

The chain links TRBV7-3 to TRBJ2-3, with D hard to call. CDR1 is SGHTA and CDR2 is FQGTGA in the germline V gene. V gave up 4 bases and J gave up 3 bases, with 11 bases separating them. This CDR3 has 14 amino acids. CDR3 bases: TGTGCCAGCAGCTCCGTTTGGGGTACAGATACGCAGTATTTT. Its protein is CASSSVWGTDTQYF.

The chain is built from TRBV7-9 and TRBJ2-5; no definite D call. This CDR3 has 14 residues. Trimming took 2 bases from V and 2 from J, leaving 9 bases between them. From germline, CDR1 is SEHNR and CDR2 FQNEAQ (reference sequence). CDR3 loop: CASSLRTDQETQYF. CDR3 in DNA: TGTGCCAGCAGCTTAAGAACGGATCAAGAGACCCAGTACTTC.

A note on this clonotype: Germline is not matched at one junction end, which may reflect a read error. The V gene is TRBV4-2, the J gene TRBJ2-2; D is perhaps TRBD2 (6 bases). Per the germline V gene, CDR1 is LGHNA and CDR2 is YNFKEQ. There are 15 residues in the CDR3. The CDR3 DNA reads TGTGCCAGCAGACCGGGCCCTGCGGGCACCGGGGGGCTGTTTTTT. Protein: CASRPGPAGTGGLFF.

V is TRBV2 and J is TRBJ2-1, with TRBD2 identical over 9 bases. Looked up from germline, CDR1 is SNHLY and CDR2 is FYNNEI. The CDR3 is made up of 15 amino acids. The junction had 11 bases not matched to a gene; V was cut back by 4 bases and J by 10 bases. The CDR3 protein is CASSAQRGARGEQFF. The CDR3 DNA sequence: TGTGCCAGCAGTGCACAGCGGGGGGCCCGCGGCGAGCAGTTCTTC.

This clonotype was seen more than once but under ten times. The chain's CDR3 is CASSLQKQETQYF. As DNA, the CDR3 is TGTGCCAGCAGTTTACAGAAACAAGAGACCCAGTACTTC. The chain uses TRBV7-9 and TRBJ2-5; no clear D. CDR1 is SEHNR and CDR2 is FQNEAQ in the germline V gene (reference sequence). Deletions cut 6 bases from V and 2 bases from J, with 10 bases between. The CDR3 has 13 residues.

The chain employs TRBV12-3 or TRBV12-4 and TRBJ2-1; D possibly corresponds to TRBD2 (6 bases). The CDR3 is 13 amino acids. Trimming stripped 4 bases from V and 14 bases from J, with 18 bases between. CDR3 region: CASSSQLMGEEFF. For the CDR3, the DNA is TGTGCCAGCAGTTCTCAATTAATGGGGGAGGAGTTCTTC.

With respect to this clonotype: A read error may produce the germline difference seen at one junction end. The chain's CDR3 is CASSQDRDSSYNGQFF. Written as DNA, the CDR3 is TGTGCCAGCAGCCAAGATCGGGACTCCTCCTACAATGGGCAGTTCTTC. This chain connects TRBV14 to TRBJ2-1; possible D gene TRBD2, 6 bases. Germline V gives CDR1 SGHDN, CDR2 FVKESK. The CDR3 is made up of 16 amino acids. The full variable domain, in which reference TRBV14 and TRBJ2-1 provide the parts outside the CDR3, is EAGVTQFPSHSVIEKGQTVTLRCDPISGHDNLYWYRRVMGKEIKFLLHFVKESKQDESGMPNNRFLAERTGGTYSTLKVQPAELEDSGVYFCASSQDRDSSYNGQFFGPGTRLTVL.

The chain carries TRBV29-1 and TRBJ2-3, with no clear D. V dropped 4 bases and J dropped 4 bases, with 18 bases sitting between them. CDR1 is SQVTM, CDR2 ANQGSEA, per germline. The CDR3 runs to 15 residues. CDR3 loop: CSVGGSWQYADTQYF. The CDR3 DNA reads as TGCAGCGTTGGAGGTTCTTGGCAGTACGCAGATACGCAGTATTTT.

The genes are TRBV14 and TRBJ2-5; D not certain. The V gene lost 4 bases and the J gene lost 2 bases, with 14 bases spanning the gap. The length of the CDR3 is 15 residues. Looked up from germline, CDR1 is SGHDN and CDR2 is FVKESK. CDR3 sequence reads: CASSRDGWAQETQYF. The CDR3 coding sequence is TGTGCCAGCAGCCGCGACGGTTGGGCGCAAGAGACCCAGTACTTC. The full variable domain, with the rest looked up from reference TRBV14 and TRBJ2-5, is EAGVTQFPSHSVIEKGQTVTLRCDPISGHDNLYWYRRVMGKEIKFLLHFVKESKQDESGMPNNRFLAERTGGTYSTLKVQPAELEDSGVYFCASSRDGWAQETQYFGPGTRLLVL.

The chain carries TRBV6-6 and TRBJ2-7; D could derive from TRBD1 or TRBD2 (5 bases each). Trimming shortened V by 3 bases and J by 3 bases, and 12 bases separated the two germline ends. Germline CDR1 and CDR2: MNHNY and SVGAGI (reference sequence). The CDR3 consists of 14 residues. This chain's CDR3 is CASSYRDANYEQYF. CDR3 in DNA: TGTGCCAGCAGTTATAGGGACGCAAACTACGAGCAGTACTTC.

This rearrangement joins TRBV28 to TRBJ1-6; no clear D gene. There are 15 residues in the CDR3. Germline CDR1 MDHEN, CDR2 SYDVKM. V lost 6 bases to trimming and J lost 4 bases, with 13 bases between them. This CDR3 is CASRRQGLYNSPLHF. The CDR3 DNA sequence: TGTGCCAGCAGGAGGCAAGGGCTTTATAATTCACCCCTCCACTTT. Variable domain in full (rest from reference TRBV28 and TRBJ1-6): DVKVTQSSRYLVKRTGEKVFLECVQDMDHENMFWYRQDPGLGLRLIYFSYDVKMKEKGDIPEGYSVSREKKERFSLILESASTNQTSMYLCASRRQGLYNSPLHFGNGTRLTVT.

This clonotype was recorded a few times. This rearrangement joins TRBV7-2 to TRBJ1-5, with a tentative D call TRBD1 (5 bases). Looked up from germline, CDR1 is SGHTA and CDR2 is FQGNSA. The CDR3 contains 16 residues. V shed 3 bases and J shed 0 bases, with 12 bases lying between them. Here the CDR3 reads CASSLRGSYSNQPQHF. Here the CDR3 DNA reads TGTGCCAGCAGCTTGCGGGGCTCTTATAGCAATCAGCCCCAGCATTTT. The entire variable domain, with the rest obtained from reference TRBV7-2 and TRBJ1-5, is as follows: GAGVSQSPSNKVTEKGKDVELRCDPISGHTALYWYRQSLGQGLEFLIYFQGNSAPDKSGLPSDRFSAERTGGSVSTLTIQRTQQEDSAVYLCASSLRGSYSNQPQHFGDGTRLSIL.

The chain is built from TRBV12-3 or TRBV12-4 and TRBJ2-7; no firm D call. The CDR3 sequence is 14 residues long. Deletions cut 6 bases from V and 1 base from J, with 13 bases between. CDR3 loop: CASSATVGSYEQYF. The CDR3 region has the DNA TGTGCCAGCAGCGCAACGGTAGGGTCCTACGAGCAGTACTTC.

The chain links TRBV7-9 to TRBJ1-2, with 7 nucleotides matching TRBD1. Germline-derived CDR1 and CDR2 are SEHNR and FQNEAQ (reference sequence). The CDR3 totals 15 residues. V trimming: 4 bases; J trimming: 3 bases; junction bases outside the gene matches: 8. The CDR3 sequence is CASSSSTGTYYGYTF. The CDR3 coding sequence is TGTGCCAGCAGCTCCTCGACAGGGACCTACTATGGCTACACCTTC.

The chain carries TRBV7-2 and TRBJ1-6; 7 bases line up with TRBD1. The germline CDR1 and CDR2 sequences are SGHTA and FQGNSA. The CDR3 sequence is 15 residues long. Losses at the gene ends were 1 base for V and 7 bases for J; bases not matched to a gene: 4. CDR3 sequence (DNA): TGTGCCAGCAGCTTAGAGGGGACAGCCAATTCACCCCTCCACTTT. This sequence encodes CASSLEGTANSPLHF.

This clonotype was found once. The chain couples TRBV30 to TRBJ1-2; a weak D match, TRBD1 (5 bases). The V end was cut by 5 bases, the J end by 5 bases, with 15 bases between. The CDR3 runs 13 residues. CDR1 and CDR2 (germline): GTSNPN, SVGIG (reference sequence). CDR3: CAWATGTGYGYTF. The CDR3 DNA sequence: TGTGCCTGGGCGACCGGGACCGGGTATGGCTACACCTTC.

The rearrangement uses TRBV28 and TRBJ2-3; D is unclear. Per germline, CDR1 MDHEN and CDR2 SYDVKM. The CDR3 is 16 residues long. Between the trimmed V and J ends, which lost 3 bases and 2 bases, there was a span of 15 bases. The CDR3 here is CASSFRAVFPTDTQYF. The CDR3 DNA reads TGTGCCAGCAGTTTCCGAGCAGTTTTCCCCACAGATACGCAGTATTTT.

The J gene is TRBJ2-1, the V gene TRBV7-2, with D possibly matching TRBD2 (6 bases). The J call may not be correct, given that the DNA end is closer to TRBJ2-7. This CDR3 has 11 residues. Germline V gives CDR1 SGHTA, CDR2 FQGNSA. The CDR3 sequence: CASSLREVQYF. CDR3 nucleotide sequence: TGTGCCAGCAGCTTGAGGGAGGTGCAGTACTTC.

This clonotype was seen a few times. The V and J genes are TRBV2 and TRBJ2-3; 10 nucleotides agree with TRBD2. CDR1 is SNHLY, CDR2 FYNNEI, per germline. Trimming removed 5 bases from V and 2 bases from J; junction bases left unmatched: 7. The CDR3 contains 16 residues. The CDR3 protein is CASSPIGLADTDTQYF. The CDR3 DNA sequence: TGTGCCAGCAGTCCCATAGGACTAGCGGACACAGATACGCAGTATTTT.

V gene TRBV7-2 combines with J gene TRBJ2-4; D is undetermined. The CDR3 length is 16 residues. Trimming pared 4 bases from V and 0 bases from J, leaving 13 bases between. In germline, CDR1 is SGHTA, CDR2 FQGNSA. The CDR3 protein is CASSSKGALAKNIQYF. The DNA for the CDR3 is TGTGCCAGCAGCTCGAAAGGAGCCCTAGCCAAAAACATTCAGTACTTC.

The CDR3 here is CASSLASGPYGYTF. The CDR3 region has the DNA TGTGCCAGCAGCTTAGCGTCCGGTCCCTATGGCTACACCTTC. The chain has TRBV7-2 and TRBJ1-2; D gene unclear. The germline gives CDR1 SGHTA, CDR2 FQGNSA. V was clipped by 0 bases and J by 4 bases, with 9 bases between them. The CDR3 totals 14 residues. Full variable domain (outside the CDR3, taken from reference TRBV7-2 and TRBJ1-2): GAGVSQSPSNKVTEKGKDVELRCDPISGHTALYWYRQSLGQGLEFLIYFQGNSAPDKSGLPSDRFSAERTGGSVSTLTIQRTQQEDSAVYLCASSLASGPYGYTFGSGTRLTVV.

This clonotype was detected once. The chain carries TRBV27 and TRBJ2-7; 7 bases align to TRBD2. The length of the CDR3 is 15 residues. Germline V gene sequence: CDR1 MNHEY, CDR2 SMNVEV (reference sequence). V lost 5 bases and J lost 0; bases outside the gene matches: 7. The CDR3, as DNA: TGTGCCAGCAGTCTTAATCTAGCGGTCTCCTACGAGCAGTACTTC. Amino acids: CASSLNLAVSYEQYF.

The CDR3 loop is CSVEDPRRSTDTQYF. As DNA, the CDR3 is TGCAGCGTTGAAGATCCCAGGAGGAGCACAGATACGCAGTATTTT. The chain uses TRBV29-1 and TRBJ2-3, with D possibly being TRBD2 (5 bases). The CDR3 runs 15 residues. V lost 0 bases to trimming and J lost 0 bases, with 10 bases between them. CDR1 and CDR2 (germline): SQVTM, ANQGSEA.

This clonotype was counted a few times. The V gene is TRBV7-2, the J gene TRBJ2-7; D is ambiguous. Between the trimmed V and J ends, which lost 2 bases and 2 bases, there was a span of 10 bases. CDR1 and CDR2 from the germline V gene are SGHTA and FQGNSA. The CDR3 length is 14 residues. As DNA, the CDR3 is TGTGCCAGCAGCTTAACCCAGGTGACCTACGAGCAGTACTTC. Its translation is CASSLTQVTYEQYF.

This clonotype was seen only a few times. The V and J genes are TRBV6-6 and TRBJ1-6, with D maybe TRBD1 (5 bases). CDR1 MNHNY and CDR2 SVGAGI come from the germline V gene (reference sequence). Trimming stripped 8 bases from V and 7 bases from J, with 15 bases between. The CDR3 contains 14 residues. The CDR3, as DNA: TGTGCCAGCGGAACGGGGGGAACGAATTCACCCCTCCACTTT. Its protein product is CASGTGGTNSPLHF.

The chain joins TRBV9 to TRBJ2-7; D not certain. V lost 0 bases to trimming and J lost 6 bases, with 13 bases between them. CDR3 length equals 14 residues. Germline V gene data show CDR1 as SGDLS and CDR2 as YYNGEE. CDR3 in amino acids: CASSVVPDPSEQYF. Written as DNA, the CDR3 is TGTGCCAGCAGCGTAGTTCCAGATCCGTCCGAGCAGTACTTC.

The CDR3 DNA follows: TGTGCCAGCGGGGCTTATCGAGAGACCCAGTACTTC. Translated: CASGAYRETQYF. The rearrangement uses TRBV7-9 and TRBJ2-5; possible D gene TRBD1, 5 bases. The length of the CDR3 is 12 residues. Trimming took 8 bases from V and 4 from J, leaving 11 bases between them. Germline V gene lookup returns CDR1 SEHNR and CDR2 FQNEAQ (reference sequence). The variable domain in full, completed from reference TRBV7-9 and TRBJ2-5, reads DTGVSQNPRHKITKRGQNVTFRCDPISEHNRLYWYRQTLGQGPEFLTYFQNEAQLEKSRLLSDRFSAERPKGSFSTLEIQRTEQGDSAMYLCASGAYRETQYFGPGTRLLVL.

CDR3 DNA sequence: TGTGCCAGCAGCTTGAGATCGAGGTCTAGCGGGAGGGCCACAGATACGCAGTATTTT. It is translated as CASSLRSRSSGRATDTQYF. The rearrangement joins TRBV7-6 to TRBJ2-3, with 12 bases aligning to TRBD2. CDR1 is SGHVS and CDR2 is FNYEAQ in the germline V gene. V gave up 3 bases and J gave up 2 bases; unmatched junction bases: 12. This CDR3 is 19 amino acids long.